This TCR beta chain stems from a study of metastatic and nonmetastatic thyroid tumors. Study as a whole: Repertoires from blood and tumor or nodule tissue of malignant and benign thyroid patients were compared.

About this clone: No antigen is known for it.

In the authors' methods: A classifier for distant metastasis in papillary thyroid cancer was constructed using CDR3 differences observed across clinicopathological groups. TCRdb re-called clones via MiXCR from the PCR reads. The V and J calls shown here were made by TCRdb, not taken from the authors' results. The profile shows approximately 23,000 clones, roughly 36% of them singletons. Whole-study results and caveats: Relative to benign nodules, malignant thyroid tumors were reportedly characterized by significantly elevated TCR beta diversity in blood and tumor.

No treatment had been given to any patient before thyroid surgery. Trimming took 4 bases from V and 7 from J, leaving 8 bases between them. The CDR3 is 13 residues long. CDR1 is PRHDT and CDR2 is FYEKMQ in the germline V gene (reference sequence). The chain links TRBV13 to TRBJ1-6; possibly TRBD1 for D (5 bases). The TCR sequence derives from a male donor with papillary thyroid cancer or a benign thyroid nodule (not recorded which). Some clones in this sample may be carry-over from other donors' samples. The sequenced material came from blood. CDR3 sequence reads: CASSSTANSPLHF. CDR3 coding DNA: TGTGCCAGCAGCTCGACAGCGAATTCACCCCTCCACTTT.